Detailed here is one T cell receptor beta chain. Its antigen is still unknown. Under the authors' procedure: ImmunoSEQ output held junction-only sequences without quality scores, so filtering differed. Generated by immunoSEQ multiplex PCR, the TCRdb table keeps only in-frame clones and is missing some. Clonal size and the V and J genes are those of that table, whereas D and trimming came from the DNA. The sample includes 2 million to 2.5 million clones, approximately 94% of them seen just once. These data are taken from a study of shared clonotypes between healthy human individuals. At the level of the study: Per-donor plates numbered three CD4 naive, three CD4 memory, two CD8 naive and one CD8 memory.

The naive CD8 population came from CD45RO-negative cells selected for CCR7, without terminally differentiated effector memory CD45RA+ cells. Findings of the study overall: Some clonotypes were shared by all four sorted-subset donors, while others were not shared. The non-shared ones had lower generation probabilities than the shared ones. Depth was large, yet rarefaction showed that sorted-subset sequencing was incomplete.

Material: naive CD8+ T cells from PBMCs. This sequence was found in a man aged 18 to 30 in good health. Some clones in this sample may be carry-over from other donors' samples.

The CDR3 loop reads CASSLTPSGSINEQFF. The CDR3, as DNA: TGTGCCAGCAGCTTAACCCCTAGCGGGAGTATAAATGAGCAGTTCTTC. This chain uses TRBV7-9 with TRBJ2-1; 10 bases agree with TRBD2. This CDR3 has 16 residues. CDR1 is SEHNR and CDR2 is FQNEAQ in the germline V gene (reference sequence). After removal of 2 bases from V and 7 bases from J, the junction contained 8 bases not matched to a gene.